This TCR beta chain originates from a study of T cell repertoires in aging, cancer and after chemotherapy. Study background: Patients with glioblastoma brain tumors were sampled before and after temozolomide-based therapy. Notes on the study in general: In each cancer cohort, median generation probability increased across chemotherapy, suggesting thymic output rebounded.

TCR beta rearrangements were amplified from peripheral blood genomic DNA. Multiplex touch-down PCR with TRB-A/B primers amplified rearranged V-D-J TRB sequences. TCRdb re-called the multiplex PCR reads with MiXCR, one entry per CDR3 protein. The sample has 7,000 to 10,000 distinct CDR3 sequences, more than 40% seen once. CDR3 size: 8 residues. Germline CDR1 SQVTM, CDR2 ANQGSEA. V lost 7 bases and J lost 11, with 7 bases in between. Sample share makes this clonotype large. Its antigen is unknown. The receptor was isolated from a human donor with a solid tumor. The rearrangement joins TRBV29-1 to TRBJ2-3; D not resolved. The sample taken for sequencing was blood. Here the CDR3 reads CSELQQYF. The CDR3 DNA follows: TGCAGCGAACTACAGCAGTATTTT.